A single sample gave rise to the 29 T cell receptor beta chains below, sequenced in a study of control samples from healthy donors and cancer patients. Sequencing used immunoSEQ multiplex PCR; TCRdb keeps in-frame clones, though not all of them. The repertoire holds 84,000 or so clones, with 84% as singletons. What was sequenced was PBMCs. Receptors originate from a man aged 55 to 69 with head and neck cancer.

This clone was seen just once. In DNA form, the CDR3 reads TGCGCCAGCACGGACAGAAGAAACACTGAAGCTTTCTTT. It encodes CASTDRRNTEAFF. This rearrangement joins TRBV5-1 to TRBJ1-1; D might be TRBD1 (6 bases). Trimming removed 6 bases from V and 2 bases from J, with 11 bases in between. This CDR3 has 13 residues. Germline CDR1 SGHRS, CDR2 YFSETQ.

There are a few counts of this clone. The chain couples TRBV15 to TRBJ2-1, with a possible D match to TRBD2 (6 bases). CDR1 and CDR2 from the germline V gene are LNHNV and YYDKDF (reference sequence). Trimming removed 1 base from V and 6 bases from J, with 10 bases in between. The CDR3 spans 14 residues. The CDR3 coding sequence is TGTGCCACCAGCAGAGCCGGGAGTGTCAATGAGCAGTTCTTC. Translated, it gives CATSRAGSVNEQFF.

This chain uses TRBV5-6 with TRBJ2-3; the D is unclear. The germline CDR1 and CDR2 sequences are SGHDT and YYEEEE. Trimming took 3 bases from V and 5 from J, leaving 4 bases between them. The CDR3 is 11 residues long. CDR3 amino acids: CASSSGDTQYF. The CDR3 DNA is TGTGCCAGCAGCTCGGGAGATACGCAGTATTTT.

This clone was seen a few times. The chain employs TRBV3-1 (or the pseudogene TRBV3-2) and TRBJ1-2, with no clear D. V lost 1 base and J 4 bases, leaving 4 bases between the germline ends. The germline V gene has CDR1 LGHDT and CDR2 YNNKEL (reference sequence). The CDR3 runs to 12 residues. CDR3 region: CASSQVGYGYTF. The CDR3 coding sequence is TGTGCCAGCAGCCAAGTCGGCTATGGCTACACCTTC.

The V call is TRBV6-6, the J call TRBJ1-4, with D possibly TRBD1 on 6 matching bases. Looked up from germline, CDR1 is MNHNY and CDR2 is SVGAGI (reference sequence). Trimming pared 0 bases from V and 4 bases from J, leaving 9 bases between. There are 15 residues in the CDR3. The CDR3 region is CASSYSTGYNEKLFF. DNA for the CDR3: TGTGCCAGCAGTTACTCGACAGGCTATAATGAAAAACTGTTTTTT.

The CDR3 DNA follows: TGTGCCAGCAGTCAAATAAACACTGAAGCTTTCTTT. It yields the protein CASSQINTEAFF. The gene calls are TRBV28 and TRBJ1-1; unclear D gene. This CDR3 has 12 amino acids. V lost 5 bases and J lost 2, with 6 bases in between. Germline-derived CDR1 and CDR2 are MDHEN and SYDVKM.

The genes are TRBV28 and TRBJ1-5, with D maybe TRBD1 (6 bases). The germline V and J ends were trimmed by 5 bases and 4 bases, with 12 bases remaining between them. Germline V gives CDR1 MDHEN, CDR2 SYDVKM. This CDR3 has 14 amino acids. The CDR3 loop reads CASSLDSLNQPQHF. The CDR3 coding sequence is TGTGCCAGCAGTCTGGACAGCCTAAATCAGCCCCAGCATTTT. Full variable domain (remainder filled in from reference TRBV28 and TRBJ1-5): DVKVTQSSRYLVKRTGEKVFLECVQDMDHENMFWYRQDPGLGLRLIYFSYDVKMKEKGDIPEGYSVSREKKERFSLILESASTNQTSMYLCASSLDSLNQPQHFGDGTRLSIL.

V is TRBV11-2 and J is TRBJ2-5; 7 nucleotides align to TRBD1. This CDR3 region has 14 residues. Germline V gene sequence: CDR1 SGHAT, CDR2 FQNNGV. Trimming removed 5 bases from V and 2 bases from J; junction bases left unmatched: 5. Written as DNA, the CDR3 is TGTGCCAGCAGCCCACAGGGGCGGCAAGAGACCCAGTACTTC. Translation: CASSPQGRQETQYF. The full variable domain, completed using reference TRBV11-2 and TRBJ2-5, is EAGVAQSPRYKIIEKRQSVAFWCNPISGHATLYWYQQILGQGPKLLIQFQNNGVVDDSQLPKDRFSAERLKGVDSTLKIQPAKLEDSAVYLCASSPQGRQETQYFGPGTRLLVL.

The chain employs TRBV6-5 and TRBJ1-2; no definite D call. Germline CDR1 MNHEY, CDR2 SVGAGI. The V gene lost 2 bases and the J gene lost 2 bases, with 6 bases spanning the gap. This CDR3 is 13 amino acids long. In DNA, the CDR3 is TGTGCCAGCAGTTACGATGGAAACTATGGCTACACCTTC. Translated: CASSYDGNYGYTF.

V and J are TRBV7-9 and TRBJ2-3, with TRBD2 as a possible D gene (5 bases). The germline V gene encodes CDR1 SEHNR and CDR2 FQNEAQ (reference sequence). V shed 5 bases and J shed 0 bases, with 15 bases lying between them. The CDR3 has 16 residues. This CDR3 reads CASSPEAGTSTDTQYF. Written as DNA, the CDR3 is TGTGCCAGCAGCCCTGAGGCGGGTACTAGCACAGATACGCAGTATTTT.

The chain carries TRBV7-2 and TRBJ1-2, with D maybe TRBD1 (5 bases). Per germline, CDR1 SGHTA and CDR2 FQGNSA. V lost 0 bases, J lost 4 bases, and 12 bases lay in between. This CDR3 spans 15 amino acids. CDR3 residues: CASSLAGRVIYGYTF. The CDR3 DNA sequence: TGTGCCAGCAGCTTAGCGGGCAGGGTAATCTATGGCTACACCTTC.

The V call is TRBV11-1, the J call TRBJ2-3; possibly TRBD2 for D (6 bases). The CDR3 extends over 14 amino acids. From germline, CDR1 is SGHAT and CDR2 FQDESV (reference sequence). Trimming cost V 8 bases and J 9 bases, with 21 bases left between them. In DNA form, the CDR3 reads TGTGCCAGCTCGGAAATAGCGGCATCTGTCACGCAGTATTTT. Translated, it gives CASSEIAASVTQYF.

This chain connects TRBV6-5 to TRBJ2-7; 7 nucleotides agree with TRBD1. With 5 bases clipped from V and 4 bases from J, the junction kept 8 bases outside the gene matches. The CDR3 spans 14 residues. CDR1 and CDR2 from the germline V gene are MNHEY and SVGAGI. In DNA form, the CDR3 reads TGTGCCAGCAGTATCCGGGACAGCTTTTACGAGCAGTACTTC. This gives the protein CASSIRDSFYEQYF.

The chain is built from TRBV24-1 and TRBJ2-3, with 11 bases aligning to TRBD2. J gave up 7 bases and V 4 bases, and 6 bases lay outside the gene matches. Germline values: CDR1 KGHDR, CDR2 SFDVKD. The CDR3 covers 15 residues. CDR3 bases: TGTGCCACCAGTGACGTAGCGGGAGGGTTTAATACGCAGTATTTT. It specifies CATSDVAGGFNTQYF.

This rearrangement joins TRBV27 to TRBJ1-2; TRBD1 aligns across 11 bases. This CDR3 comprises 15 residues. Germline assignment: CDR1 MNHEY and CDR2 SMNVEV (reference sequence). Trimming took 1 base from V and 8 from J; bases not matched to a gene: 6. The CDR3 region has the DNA TGTGCCAGCAGTTTATTTCCCGGACAGGGGGCGGGCTACACCTTC. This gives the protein CASSLFPGQGAGYTF.

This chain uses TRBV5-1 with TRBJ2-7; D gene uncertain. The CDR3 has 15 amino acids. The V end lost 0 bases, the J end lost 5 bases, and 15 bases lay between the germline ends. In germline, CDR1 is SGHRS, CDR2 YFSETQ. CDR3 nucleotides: TGCGCCAGCAGCTTGGAGGCTAGAAATGTCGACGAGCAGTACTTC. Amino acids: CASSLEARNVDEQYF.

For the CDR3, the DNA is TGTGCCAGCAGCCCGGACCAGGGCTATGGCTACACCTTC. This encodes CASSPDQGYGYTF. The chain links TRBV7-6 to TRBJ1-2, with D possibly being TRBD1 (5 bases). Germline CDR1 reads SGHVS; CDR2 reads FNYEAQ. Trimming pared 5 bases from V and 4 bases from J, leaving 11 bases between. The CDR3 covers 13 residues.

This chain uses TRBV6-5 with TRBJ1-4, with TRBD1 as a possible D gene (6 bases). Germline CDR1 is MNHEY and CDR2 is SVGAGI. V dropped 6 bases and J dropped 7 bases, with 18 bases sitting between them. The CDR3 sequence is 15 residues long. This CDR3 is CASRTYLRGGEKLFF. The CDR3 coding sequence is TGTGCCAGCAGGACGTACCTCCGAGGGGGTGAAAAACTGTTTTTT.

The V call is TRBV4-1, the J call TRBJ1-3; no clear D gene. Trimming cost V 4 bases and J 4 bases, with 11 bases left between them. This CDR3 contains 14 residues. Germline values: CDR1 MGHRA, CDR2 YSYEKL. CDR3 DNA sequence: TGCGCCAGCAGCCGCGACGGCTTGGGAAACACCATATATTTT. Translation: CASSRDGLGNTIYF.

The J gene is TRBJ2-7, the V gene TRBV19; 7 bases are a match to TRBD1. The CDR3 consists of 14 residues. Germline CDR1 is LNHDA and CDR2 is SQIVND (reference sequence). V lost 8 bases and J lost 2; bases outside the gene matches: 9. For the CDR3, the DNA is TGTGCCAGTTCCGGGACAGCAAGCACCTACGAGCAGTACTTC. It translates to CASSGTASTYEQYF. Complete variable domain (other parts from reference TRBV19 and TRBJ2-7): DGGITQSPKYLFRKEGQNVTLSCEQNLNHDAMYWYRQDPGQGLRLIYYSQIVNDFQKGDIAEGYSVSREKKESFPLTVTSAQKNPTAFYLCASSGTASTYEQYFGPGTRLTVT.

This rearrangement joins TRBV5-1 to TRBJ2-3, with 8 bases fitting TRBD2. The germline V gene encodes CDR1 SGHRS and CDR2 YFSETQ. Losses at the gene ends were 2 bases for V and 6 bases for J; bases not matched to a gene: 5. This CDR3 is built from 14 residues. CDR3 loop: CASSFTSGGDTQYF. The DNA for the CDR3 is TGCGCCAGCAGCTTCACTAGCGGTGGGGATACGCAGTATTTT.

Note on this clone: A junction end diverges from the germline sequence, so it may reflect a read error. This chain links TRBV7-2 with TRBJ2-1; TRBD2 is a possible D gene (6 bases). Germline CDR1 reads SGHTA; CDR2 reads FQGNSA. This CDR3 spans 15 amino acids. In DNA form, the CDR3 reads TGTGCCAGCAGCCTAGCGACTTACTCCTACAATGAGCAGTTCTTC. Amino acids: CASSLATYSYNEQFF.

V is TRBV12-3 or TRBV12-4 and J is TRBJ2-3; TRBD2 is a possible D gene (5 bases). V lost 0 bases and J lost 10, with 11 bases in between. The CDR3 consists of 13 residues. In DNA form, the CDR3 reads TGTGCCAGCAGTTTAGCGGGGTCGAGGGCGCAGTATTTT. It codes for CASSLAGSRAQYF.

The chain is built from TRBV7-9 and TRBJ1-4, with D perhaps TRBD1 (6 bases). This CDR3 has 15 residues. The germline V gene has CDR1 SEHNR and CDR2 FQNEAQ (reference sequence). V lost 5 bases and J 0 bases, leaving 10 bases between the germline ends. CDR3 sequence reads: CASSRRGPTNEKLFF. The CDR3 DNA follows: TGTGCCAGCAGCCGACGGGGGCCAACTAATGAAAAACTGTTTTTT.

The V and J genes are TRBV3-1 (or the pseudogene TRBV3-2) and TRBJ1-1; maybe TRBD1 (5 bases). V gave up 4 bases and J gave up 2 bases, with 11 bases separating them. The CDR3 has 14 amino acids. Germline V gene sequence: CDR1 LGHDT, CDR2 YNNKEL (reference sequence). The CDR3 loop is CASSPGRINTEAFF. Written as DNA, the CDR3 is TGTGCCAGCAGCCCGGGACGGATAAACACTGAAGCTTTCTTT.

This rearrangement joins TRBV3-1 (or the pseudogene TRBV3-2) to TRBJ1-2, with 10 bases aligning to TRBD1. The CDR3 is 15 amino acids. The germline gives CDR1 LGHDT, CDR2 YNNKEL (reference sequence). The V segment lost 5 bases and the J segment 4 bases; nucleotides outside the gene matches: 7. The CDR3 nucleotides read TGTGCCAGCAGCATAACACGGACAGGGGGCTATGGCTACACCTTC. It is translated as CASSITRTGGYGYTF.

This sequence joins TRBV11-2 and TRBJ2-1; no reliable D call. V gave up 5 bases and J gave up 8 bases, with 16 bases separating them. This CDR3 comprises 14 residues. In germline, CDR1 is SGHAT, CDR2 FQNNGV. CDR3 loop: CASSPWINSYEQFF. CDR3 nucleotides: TGTGCCAGCAGCCCGTGGATAAACAGCTATGAGCAGTTCTTC.

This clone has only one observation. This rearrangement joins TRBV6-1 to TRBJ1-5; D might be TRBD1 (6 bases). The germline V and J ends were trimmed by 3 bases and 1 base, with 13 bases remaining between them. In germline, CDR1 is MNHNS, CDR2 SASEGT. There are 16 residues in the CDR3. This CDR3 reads CASSELGGASNQPQHF. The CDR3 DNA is TGTGCCAGCAGTGAGCTAGGGGGGGCGAGCAATCAGCCCCAGCATTTT.

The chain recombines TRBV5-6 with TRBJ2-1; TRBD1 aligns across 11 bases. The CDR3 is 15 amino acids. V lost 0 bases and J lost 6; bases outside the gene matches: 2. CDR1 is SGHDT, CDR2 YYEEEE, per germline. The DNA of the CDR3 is TGTGCCAGCAGCTTGGCGGGACAGGGGGTCAATGAGCAGTTCTTC. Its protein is CASSLAGQGVNEQFF. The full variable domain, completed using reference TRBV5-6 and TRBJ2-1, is DAGVTQSPTHLIKTRGQQVTLRCSPKSGHDTVSWYQQALGQGPQFIFQYYEEEERQRGNFPDRFSGHQFPNYSSELNVNALLLGDSALYLCASSLAGQGVNEQFFGPGTRLTVL.